Included here is one TCR beta chain sequence, with context. This record comes from a study of shared T cell receptors in the human thymus. Sequencing was performed with immunoSEQ multiplex PCR; in TCRdb, only in-frame clones are kept and a portion is missing. Here the sample spans 650,000 to 950,000 clones, 70% to 90% being singletons. This sample also appeared in a second study, on human thymus T cells. From that study: Healthy Finnish infants having corrective surgery for congenital heart defects served as donors. The study used thymus tissue resected during corrective heart surgery. Gene usage (both V and J) appeared biased in thymic and blood repertoires. Related research described thymic repertoires that were highly overlapping among unrelated individuals.

Sequencing input: thymocytes. The TCR was taken from a girl less than two years old with a congenital heart defect.

The CDR3 nucleotides read TGCGCCAGCAGTAAAGGACAGGGTGATAATTCACCCCTCCACTTT. Its protein is CASSKGQGDNSPLHF. This chain joins TRBV5-1 and TRBJ1-6; 8 bases match TRBD1. This CDR3 is 15 amino acids long. Trimming removed 5 bases from V and 5 bases from J; junction bases left unmatched: 6. Germline loops: CDR1 SGHRS, CDR2 YFSETQ.